These 14 T cell receptor beta chains originate from one sample sequenced in a study of blood T cell repertoires in COVID-19. Assay: immunoSEQ multiplex PCR; the TCRdb copy retains only in-frame clones and omits some. The table shows about 160,000 clones, with 90% occurring only once. Sequencing input: peripheral blood. These receptors came from a man in his sixties with active or convalescent COVID-19.

The table lists this clone with a few counts. J is TRBJ2-3 and V is TRBV5-1, with 9 nucleotides matching TRBD1. After removal of 5 bases from V and 5 bases from J, the junction contained 3 bases not matched to a gene. CDR1 and CDR2 from the germline V gene are SGHRS and YFSETQ. The CDR3 spans 13 residues. CDR3 nucleotides: TGCGCCAGCAGGTCGGACAGGGGAGATACGCAGTATTTT. Amino acid sequence: CASRSDRGDTQYF.

V gene TRBV5-6 combines with J gene TRBJ1-5; possibly TRBD1 for D (5 bases). Trimming stripped 4 bases from V and 2 bases from J, with 13 bases between. Germline V CDR1 and CDR2: SGHDT, YYEEEE. This CDR3 is 15 amino acids long. In nucleotides, the CDR3 is TGTGCCAGCAGCCCTCAGGGAGGTGGCAATCAGCCCCAGCATTTT. This gives the protein CASSPQGGGNQPQHF.

This sequence joins TRBV5-1 and TRBJ1-4; no reliable D call. V lost 0 bases and J lost 8, with 14 bases in between. Germline V gives CDR1 SGHRS, CDR2 YFSETQ. CDR3 length equals 15 residues. The chain's CDR3 is CASSLAWRVEEKLFF. The CDR3 coding sequence is TGCGCCAGCAGCTTGGCCTGGCGGGTGGAGGAAAAACTGTTTTTT.

The chain employs TRBV5-1 and TRBJ2-5; 9 bases line up with TRBD1. The junction had 5 bases not matched to a gene; V was cut back by 0 bases and J by 2 bases. Looked up from germline, CDR1 is SGHRS and CDR2 is YFSETQ. This CDR3 is built from 16 residues. CDR3 in DNA: TGCGCCAGCAGCTTGGTAGGGACAGGGAGGCAAGAGACCCAGTACTTC. Translation gives CASSLVGTGRQETQYF.

This sequence joins TRBV19 and TRBJ1-2; 8 positions agree with TRBD1. The ends lost 10 bases at V and 4 bases at J; junction bases unmatched: 8. Germline V CDR1 and CDR2: LNHDA, SQIVND (reference sequence). The CDR3 is 13 amino acids. The CDR3 loop is CATHRDRFYGYTF. CDR3 nucleotides: TGTGCCACTCACCGGGACAGGTTCTATGGCTACACCTTC.

This sequence joins TRBV27 and TRBJ1-1; TRBD1 matches at 8 bases. This CDR3 is 18 amino acids long. Germline V gives CDR1 MNHEY, CDR2 SMNVEV (reference sequence). Losses at the gene ends were 5 bases for V and 6 bases for J; bases not matched to a gene: 20. The CDR3 region has the DNA TGTGCCAGCAGTCCTTACCTCGGACAGGGCGGAGGAGGGGCTGAAGCTTTCTTT. This sequence encodes CASSPYLGQGGGGAEAFF.

The genes are TRBV5-1 and TRBJ2-2, with 7 bases lining up with TRBD1. V lost 0 bases to trimming and J lost 0 bases; unmatched junction nucleotides: 2. The CDR3 consists of 16 residues. Germline loops: CDR1 SGHRS, CDR2 YFSETQ. The CDR3 is CASSLEGAANTGELFF. DNA for the CDR3: TGCGCCAGCAGCTTGGAGGGGGCGGCGAACACCGGGGAGCTGTTTTTT.

This chain connects TRBV24-1 to TRBJ2-3; 10 nucleotides agree with TRBD2. V lost 2 bases to trimming and J lost 6 bases; unmatched junction nucleotides: 4. The CDR3 is 15 residues long. In germline, CDR1 is KGHDR, CDR2 SFDVKD. CDR3 loop: CATSDSSGSYDTQYF. In DNA, the CDR3 is TGTGCCACCAGTGATTCTAGCGGGAGTTATGATACGCAGTATTTT.

This rearrangement joins TRBV20-1 to TRBJ1-5; D is ambiguous. The CDR3 spans 15 residues. V shed 3 bases and J shed 0 bases, with 12 bases lying between them. Germline V CDR1 and CDR2: DFQATT, SNEGSKA (reference sequence). For the CDR3, the DNA is TGCAGTGCTAGTATAGAGAGGAATAGCAATCAGCCCCAGCATTTT. Its translation: CSASIERNSNQPQHF.

V usage is TRBV7-7 and J usage is TRBJ2-2; D may be TRBD1 (6 bases). CDR1 and CDR2 from the germline V gene are SSHAT and FNYEAQ (reference sequence). This CDR3 comprises 15 residues. V lost 5 bases, J lost 4 bases, and 14 bases lay in between. CDR3 in DNA: TGTGCCAGCAGCAAACAGGGACCGAGCACCGGGGAGCTGTTTTTT. This encodes CASSKQGPSTGELFF.

The V gene is TRBV6-1, the J gene TRBJ2-7; a possible D gene is TRBD1 (6 bases). Trimming removed 3 bases from V and 1 base from J, with 16 bases in between. Per the germline V gene, CDR1 is MNHNS and CDR2 is SASEGT. This CDR3 has 16 amino acids. CDR3 sequence reads: CASSDPIRGTSYEQYF. CDR3 DNA: TGTGCCAGCAGTGACCCTATAAGGGGGACGTCCTACGAGCAGTACTTC.

This sequence joins TRBV19 and TRBJ2-3, with 7 positions matching TRBD1. This CDR3 contains 17 residues. Germline V gene lookup returns CDR1 LNHDA and CDR2 SQIVND (reference sequence). J was trimmed by 1 base and V by 3 bases; bases with no gene match: 10. The CDR3 DNA follows: TGTGCCAGTAGTATCGGGACAGATTATTCTGGCACAGATACGCAGTATTTT. Its protein is CASSIGTDYSGTDTQYF.

The J gene is TRBJ1-5, the V gene TRBV18; D unclear. The germline CDR1 and CDR2 sequences are KGHSH and LQKENI. Trimming stripped 3 bases from V and 3 bases from J, with 12 bases between. The CDR3 runs to 15 residues. The CDR3 coding sequence is TGTGCCAGCTCACCCGGCGCAGGTACCAATCAGCCCCAGCATTTT. Translation: CASSPGAGTNQPQHF.

The chain employs TRBV27 and TRBJ1-5; the match to TRBD1 covers 7 bases. Germline trimming cut 5 bases from V and 6 bases from J; bases unmatched to any gene: 7. The CDR3 is made up of 14 amino acids. The germline CDR1 and CDR2 sequences are MNHEY and SMNVEV (reference sequence). The CDR3 here is CASSRQGKVQPQHF. CDR3 coding DNA: TGTGCCAGCAGTCGACAGGGAAAGGTTCAGCCCCAGCATTTT.